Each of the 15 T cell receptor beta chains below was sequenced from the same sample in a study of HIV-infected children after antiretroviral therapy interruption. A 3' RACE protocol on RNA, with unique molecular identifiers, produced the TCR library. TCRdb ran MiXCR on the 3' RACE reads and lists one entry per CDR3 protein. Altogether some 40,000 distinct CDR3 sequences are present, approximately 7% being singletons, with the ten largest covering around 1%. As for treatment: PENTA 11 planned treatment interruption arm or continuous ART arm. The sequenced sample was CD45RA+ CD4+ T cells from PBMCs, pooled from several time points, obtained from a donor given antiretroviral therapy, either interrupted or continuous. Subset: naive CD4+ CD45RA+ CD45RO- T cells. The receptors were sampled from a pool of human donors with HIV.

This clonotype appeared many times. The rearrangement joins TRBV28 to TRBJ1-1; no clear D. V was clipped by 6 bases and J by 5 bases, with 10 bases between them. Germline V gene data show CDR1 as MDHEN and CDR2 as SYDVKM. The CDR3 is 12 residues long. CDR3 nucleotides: TGTGCCAGCAGGTTGGTGTGGACTGAAGCTTTCTTT. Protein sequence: CASRLVWTEAFF.

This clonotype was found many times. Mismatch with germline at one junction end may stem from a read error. The CDR3 loop is CASGDWGRNTLYF. CDR3 sequence (DNA): TGTGCCAGCGGTGACTGGGGGAGAAACACCTTGTACTTT. This sequence joins TRBV6-6 and TRBJ2-4, with D tentatively TRBD1 or TRBD2 (5 bases each). The CDR3 runs 13 residues. In germline, CDR1 is MNHNY, CDR2 SVGAGI (reference sequence).

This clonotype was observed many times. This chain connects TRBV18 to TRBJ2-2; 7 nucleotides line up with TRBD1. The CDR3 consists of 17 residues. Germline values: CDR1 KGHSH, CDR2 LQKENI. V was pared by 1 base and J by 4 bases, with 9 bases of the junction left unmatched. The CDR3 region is CASSPRRQGDVTGELFF. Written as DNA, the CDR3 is TGTGCCAGCTCACCACGGAGGCAGGGGGACGTCACCGGGGAGCTGTTTTTT.

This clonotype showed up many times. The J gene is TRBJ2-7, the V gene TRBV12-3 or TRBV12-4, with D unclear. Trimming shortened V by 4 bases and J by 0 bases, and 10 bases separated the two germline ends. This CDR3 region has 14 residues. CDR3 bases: TGTGCCAGCAGTTCAGACTTGATCTCCTACGAGCAGTACTTC. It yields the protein CASSSDLISYEQYF.

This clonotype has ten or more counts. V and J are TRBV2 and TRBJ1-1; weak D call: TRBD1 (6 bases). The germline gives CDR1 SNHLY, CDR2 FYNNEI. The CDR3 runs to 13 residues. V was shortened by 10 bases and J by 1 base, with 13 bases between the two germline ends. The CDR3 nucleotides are TGTGCCACTTGGACAGTGCGGAACACTGAAGCTTTCTTT. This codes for CATWTVRNTEAFF.

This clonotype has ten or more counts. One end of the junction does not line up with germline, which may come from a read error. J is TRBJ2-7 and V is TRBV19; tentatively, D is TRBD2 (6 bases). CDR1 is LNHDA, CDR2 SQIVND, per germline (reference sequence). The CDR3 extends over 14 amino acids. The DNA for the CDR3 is TGTGCCAGCAGTATAAGACTGGGGGGAGAGGAACAGTACTTC. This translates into CASSIRLGGEEQYF.

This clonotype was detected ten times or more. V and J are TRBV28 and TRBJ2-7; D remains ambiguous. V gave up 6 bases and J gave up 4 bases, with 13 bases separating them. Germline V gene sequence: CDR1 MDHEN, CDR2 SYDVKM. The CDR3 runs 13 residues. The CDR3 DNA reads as TGTGCCAGCAGCTACAAAACAGCTTACGAGCAGTACTTC. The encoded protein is CASSYKTAYEQYF.

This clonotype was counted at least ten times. The CDR3 reads CASSQGPVAEQYF. The DNA for the CDR3 is TGTGCCAGCAGCCAAGGCCCAGTGGCTGAGCAGTACTTC. The chain has TRBV3-1 and TRBJ2-7; D unclear. V was trimmed by 1 base and J by 7 bases, leaving 11 bases between them. Per germline, CDR1 LGHDT and CDR2 YNNKEL (reference sequence). The CDR3 covers 13 residues.

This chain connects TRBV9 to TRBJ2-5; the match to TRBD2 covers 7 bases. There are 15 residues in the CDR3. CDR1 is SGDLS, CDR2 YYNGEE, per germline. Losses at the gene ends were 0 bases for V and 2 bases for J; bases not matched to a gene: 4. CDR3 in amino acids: CASSVAVGGQETQYF. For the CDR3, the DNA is TGTGCCAGCAGCGTAGCGGTGGGGGGGCAAGAGACCCAGTACTTC.

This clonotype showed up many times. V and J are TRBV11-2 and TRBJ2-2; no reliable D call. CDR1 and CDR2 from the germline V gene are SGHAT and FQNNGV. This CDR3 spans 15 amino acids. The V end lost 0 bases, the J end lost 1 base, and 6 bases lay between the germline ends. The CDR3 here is CASSLDGKNTGELFF. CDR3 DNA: TGTGCCAGCAGCTTAGATGGGAAGAACACCGGGGAGCTGTTTTTT.

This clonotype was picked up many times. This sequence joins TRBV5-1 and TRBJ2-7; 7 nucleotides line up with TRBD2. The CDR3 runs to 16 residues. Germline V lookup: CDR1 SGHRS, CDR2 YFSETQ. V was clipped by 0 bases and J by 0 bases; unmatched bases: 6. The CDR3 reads CASSLELAEDSYEQYF. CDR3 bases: TGCGCCAGCAGCTTGGAGCTAGCGGAGGACTCCTACGAGCAGTACTTC.

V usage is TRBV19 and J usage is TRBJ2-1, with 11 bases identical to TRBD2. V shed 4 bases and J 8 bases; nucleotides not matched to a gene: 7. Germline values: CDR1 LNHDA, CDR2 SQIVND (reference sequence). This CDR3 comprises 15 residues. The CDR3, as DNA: TGTGCCAGTAGTACGCGGCTAGCGGGGGGTTATGAGCAGTTCTTC. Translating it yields CASSTRLAGGYEQFF.

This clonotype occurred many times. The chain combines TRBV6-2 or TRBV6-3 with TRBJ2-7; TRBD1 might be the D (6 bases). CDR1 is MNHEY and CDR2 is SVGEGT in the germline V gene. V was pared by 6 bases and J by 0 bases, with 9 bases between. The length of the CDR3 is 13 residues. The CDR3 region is CASRGHNSYEQYF. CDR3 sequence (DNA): TGTGCCAGCAGGGGACACAACTCCTACGAGCAGTACTTC.

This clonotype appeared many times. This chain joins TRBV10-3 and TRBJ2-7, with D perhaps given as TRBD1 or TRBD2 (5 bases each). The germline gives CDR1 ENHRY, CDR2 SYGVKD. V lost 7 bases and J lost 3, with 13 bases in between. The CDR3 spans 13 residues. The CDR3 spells CAIKTTGGYEQYF. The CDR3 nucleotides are TGTGCCATCAAAACAACAGGAGGCTACGAGCAGTACTTC.

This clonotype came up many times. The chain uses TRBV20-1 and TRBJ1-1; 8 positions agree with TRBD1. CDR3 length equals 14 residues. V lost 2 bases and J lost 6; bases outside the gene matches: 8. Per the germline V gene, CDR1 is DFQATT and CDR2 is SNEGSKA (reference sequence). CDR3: CSARSDRGRAEAFF. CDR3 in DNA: TGCAGTGCTAGATCCGACAGGGGCCGGGCTGAAGCTTTCTTT.